The 5 T cell receptor beta chains given below trace back to one sample, sequenced in a study of blood T cells in healthy people across ages. The second PCR ran roughly 6 to 11 cycles with a sample-barcoded 5' primer and J-beta primers. TCRdb re-called the 5' RACE reads with MiXCR, one entry per CDR3 protein. The sample yields 1.5 million to 1.8 million distinct CDR3 sequences, 42% seen once. The source material was blood. Receptor source: a woman younger than 35 in good health.

Only a few counts were recorded for this clonotype. The chain employs TRBV20-1 and TRBJ2-3; tentative D call: TRBD1 (6 bases). The CDR3 sequence is 15 residues long. V lost 0 bases and J lost 2, with 12 bases in between. Germline V CDR1 and CDR2: DFQATT, SNEGSKA (reference sequence). This CDR3 reads CSAREVGDNTDTQYF. In DNA, the CDR3 is TGCAGTGCTAGAGAGGTGGGGGACAACACAGATACGCAGTATTTT.

In DNA, the CDR3 is TGTGCCAGCTCACCACTGGGGACATCAAGCTACACCTTC. Translating gives CASSPLGTSSYTF. The J gene is TRBJ1-2, the V gene TRBV18; possibly TRBD1 for D (6 bases). Trimming took off 1 base at V and 9 bases at J, with 12 bases between the two ends. Per germline, CDR1 KGHSH and CDR2 LQKENI. The CDR3 consists of 13 residues.

This clonotype was found a few times. The chain carries TRBV20-1 and TRBJ2-5; 14 positions match TRBD2. Germline-derived CDR1 and CDR2 are DFQATT and SNEGSKA (reference sequence). V lost 3 bases to trimming and J lost 4 bases; unmatched junction nucleotides: 4. The CDR3 loop spans 15 amino acids. The CDR3: CSASGTSGSSETQYF. CDR3 nucleotide sequence: TGCAGTGCTAGCGGGACTAGCGGGAGTTCAGAGACCCAGTACTTC.

The chain links TRBV4-1 to TRBJ2-3; tentatively, D is TRBD1 (6 bases). The length of the CDR3 is 16 residues. CDR1 and CDR2 (germline): MGHRA, YSYEKL. V was cut by 6 bases and J by 3 bases, with 19 bases left in between. This CDR3 is CASRTRGFGRTDTQYF. The CDR3, as DNA: TGCGCCAGCAGGACGAGGGGGTTCGGAAGGACAGATACGCAGTATTTT.

This clonotype occurred many times. The chain has TRBV7-2 and TRBJ2-1; 7 bases fit TRBD2. V shed 4 bases, J shed 6 bases, and the junction held 9 bases outside the gene matches. CDR1 is SGHTA, CDR2 FQGNSA, per germline. This CDR3 is 15 amino acids long. The CDR3 nucleotides read TGTGCCAGCAGCTCCTGGGACTACTGGGGCAATGAGCAGTTCTTC. Translating it yields CASSSWDYWGNEQFF.